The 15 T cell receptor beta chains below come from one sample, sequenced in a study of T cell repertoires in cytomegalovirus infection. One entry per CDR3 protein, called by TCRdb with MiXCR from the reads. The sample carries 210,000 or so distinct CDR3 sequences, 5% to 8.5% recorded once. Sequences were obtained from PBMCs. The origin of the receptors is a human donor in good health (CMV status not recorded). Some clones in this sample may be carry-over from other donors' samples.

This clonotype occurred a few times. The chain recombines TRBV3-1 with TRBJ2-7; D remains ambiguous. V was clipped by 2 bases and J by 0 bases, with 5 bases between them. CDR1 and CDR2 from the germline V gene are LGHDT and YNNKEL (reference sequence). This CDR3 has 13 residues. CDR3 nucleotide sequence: TGTGCCAGCAGCCAATTGAGCTCCTACGAGCAGTACTTC. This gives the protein CASSQLSSYEQYF.

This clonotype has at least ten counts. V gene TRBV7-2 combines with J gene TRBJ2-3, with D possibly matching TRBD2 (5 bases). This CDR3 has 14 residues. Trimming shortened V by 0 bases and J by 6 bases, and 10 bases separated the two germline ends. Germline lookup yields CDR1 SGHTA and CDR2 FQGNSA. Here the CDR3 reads CASSLAGSGDTQYF. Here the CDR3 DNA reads TGTGCCAGCAGCTTAGCGGGGTCGGGGGATACGCAGTATTTT.

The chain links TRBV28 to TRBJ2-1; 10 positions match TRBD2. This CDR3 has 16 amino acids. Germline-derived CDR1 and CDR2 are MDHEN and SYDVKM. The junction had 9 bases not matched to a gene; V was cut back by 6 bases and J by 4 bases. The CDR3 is CASSSIAGGPYNEQFF. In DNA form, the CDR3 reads TGTGCCAGCAGCTCTATAGCGGGGGGTCCGTACAATGAGCAGTTCTTC.

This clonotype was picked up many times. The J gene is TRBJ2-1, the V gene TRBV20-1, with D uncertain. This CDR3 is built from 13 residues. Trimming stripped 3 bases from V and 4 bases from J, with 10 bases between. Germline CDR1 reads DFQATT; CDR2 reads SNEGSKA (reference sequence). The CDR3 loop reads CSASAQVYNEQFF. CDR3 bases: TGCAGTGCTAGCGCCCAGGTTTACAATGAGCAGTTCTTC.

The CDR3 coding sequence is TGTGCCACCGCCGGGACAGCGGATTCACCCCTCCACTTT. Amino acids: CATAGTADSPLHF. V and J are TRBV7-9 and TRBJ1-6; TRBD1 matches at 7 bases. V gave up 10 bases and J gave up 8 bases; unmatched junction bases: 8. Germline V gene lookup returns CDR1 SEHNR and CDR2 FQNEAQ (reference sequence). The CDR3 has 13 amino acids.

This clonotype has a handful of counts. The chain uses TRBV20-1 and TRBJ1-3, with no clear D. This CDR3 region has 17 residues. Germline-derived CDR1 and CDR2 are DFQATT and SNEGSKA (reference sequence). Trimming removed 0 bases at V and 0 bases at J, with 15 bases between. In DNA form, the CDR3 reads TGCAGTGCTAGAGATTTTGAATCAGGCCCCTCTGGAAACACCATATATTTT. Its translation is CSARDFESGPSGNTIYF.

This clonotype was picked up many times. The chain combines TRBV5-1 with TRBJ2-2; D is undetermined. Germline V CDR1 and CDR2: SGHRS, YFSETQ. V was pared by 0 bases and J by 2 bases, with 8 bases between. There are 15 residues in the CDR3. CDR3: CASSLAQVNTGELFF. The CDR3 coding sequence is TGCGCCAGCAGCTTGGCCCAAGTTAACACCGGGGAGCTGTTTTTT.

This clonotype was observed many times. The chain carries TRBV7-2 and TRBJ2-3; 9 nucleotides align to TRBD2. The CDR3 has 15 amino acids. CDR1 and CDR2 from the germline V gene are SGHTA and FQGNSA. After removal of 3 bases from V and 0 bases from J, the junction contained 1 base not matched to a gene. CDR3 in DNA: TGTGCCAGCAGCTTCCTAGCGGGGAGCACAGATACGCAGTATTTT. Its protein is CASSFLAGSTDTQYF.

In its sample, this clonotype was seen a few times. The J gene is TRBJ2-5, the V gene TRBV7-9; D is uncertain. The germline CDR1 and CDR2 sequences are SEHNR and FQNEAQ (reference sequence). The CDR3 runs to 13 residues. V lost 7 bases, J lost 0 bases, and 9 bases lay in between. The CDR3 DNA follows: TGTGCCAGCAAAGGGCAGAACCAAGAGACCCAGTACTTC. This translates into CASKGQNQETQYF.

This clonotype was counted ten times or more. CDR3 in amino acids: CASSQDSGTSGGAWADTQYF. CDR3 nucleotides: TGCGCCAGCAGCCAAGATTCTGGGACTAGCGGGGGGGCCTGGGCAGATACGCAGTATTTT. V is TRBV4-3 and J is TRBJ2-3, with TRBD2 identical over 16 bases. The CDR3 runs 20 residues. The junction had 10 bases not matched to a gene; V was cut back by 0 bases and J by 4 bases. The germline CDR1 and CDR2 sequences are LGHNA and YSLEER.

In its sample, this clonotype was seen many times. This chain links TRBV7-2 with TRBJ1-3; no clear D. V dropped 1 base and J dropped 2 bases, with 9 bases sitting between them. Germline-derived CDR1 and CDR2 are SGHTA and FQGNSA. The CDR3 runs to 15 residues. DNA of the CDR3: TGTGCCAGCAGCTTAGGCAGGCCCCCTGGAAACACCATATATTTT. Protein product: CASSLGRPPGNTIYF.

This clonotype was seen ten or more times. DNA for the CDR3: TGTGCCAGCAGCTTCCTCGAAGGGGAGAGACATGAGCAGTTCTTC. It encodes CASSFLEGERHEQFF. V usage is TRBV7-2 and J usage is TRBJ2-1; D possibly matches TRBD1 or TRBD2 (5 bases each). CDR3 length: 15 amino acids. Germline V CDR1 and CDR2: SGHTA, FQGNSA. The ends were cut back, 3 bases at V and 8 bases at J, with 17 bases in the middle.

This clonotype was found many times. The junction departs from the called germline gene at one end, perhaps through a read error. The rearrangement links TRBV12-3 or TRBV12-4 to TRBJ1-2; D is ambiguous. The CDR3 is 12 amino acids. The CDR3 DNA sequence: TGTGCCAGCAGTTTCGACCTAATCCCGTCGGTATTC. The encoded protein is CASSFDLIPSVF.

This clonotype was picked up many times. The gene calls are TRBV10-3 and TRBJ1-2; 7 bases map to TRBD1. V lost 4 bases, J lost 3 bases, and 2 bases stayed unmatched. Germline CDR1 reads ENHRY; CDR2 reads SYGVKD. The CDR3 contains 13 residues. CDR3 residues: CAISADRDYGYTF. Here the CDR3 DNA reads TGTGCCATCAGTGCCGACAGGGACTATGGCTACACCTTC.

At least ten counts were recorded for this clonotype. The CDR3 loop reads CASDPDGYGYTF. The DNA of the CDR3 is TGTGCCAGCGACCCGGACGGTTATGGCTACACCTTC. The rearrangement uses TRBV2 and TRBJ1-2, with D unresolved. The CDR3 loop spans 12 amino acids. From germline, CDR1 is SNHLY and CDR2 FYNNEI. The V gene lost 8 bases and the J gene lost 5 bases, with 12 bases spanning the gap.